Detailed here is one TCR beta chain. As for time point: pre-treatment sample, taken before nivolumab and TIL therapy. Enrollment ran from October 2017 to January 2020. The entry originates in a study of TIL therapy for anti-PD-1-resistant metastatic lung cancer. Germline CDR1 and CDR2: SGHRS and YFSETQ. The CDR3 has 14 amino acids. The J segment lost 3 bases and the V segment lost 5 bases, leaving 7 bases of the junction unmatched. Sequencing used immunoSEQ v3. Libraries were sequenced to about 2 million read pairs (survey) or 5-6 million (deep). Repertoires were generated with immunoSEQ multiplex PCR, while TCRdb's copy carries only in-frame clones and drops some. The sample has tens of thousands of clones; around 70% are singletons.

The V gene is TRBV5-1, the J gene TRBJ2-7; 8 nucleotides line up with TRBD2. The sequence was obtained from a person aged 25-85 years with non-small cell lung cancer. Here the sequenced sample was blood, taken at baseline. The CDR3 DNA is TGCGCCAGCAGGGTTGGGGCGGGGGGCTACGAGCAGTACTTC. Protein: CASRVGAGGYEQYF.